The 26 T cell receptor beta chains presented below share a single source sample, sequenced in a study of T-cell memory formation after mild COVID-19. A single record per CDR3 protein comes from TCRdb applying MiXCR to the 5' RACE reads. Among roughly 250,000 distinct CDR3 sequences listed, roughly 15% were seen once. The sample was PBMCs or a T cell subset sorted from them (not recorded which). These receptors originate from a man aged 18 to 30 who had mild COVID-19 (a few samples of this study predate the infection). Cell type and time point are not known.

This clonotype was picked up many times. The chain is built from TRBV5-1 and TRBJ1-1, with 12 bases lining up with TRBD1. Germline V gene data show CDR1 as SGHRS and CDR2 as YFSETQ. This CDR3 comprises 16 residues. Trimming at V came to 3 bases and at J to 2 bases, leaving 5 bases not matched to a gene. In DNA, the CDR3 is TGCGCCAGCAGCTGGGGGGACAGGGGGCCTAACACTGAAGCTTTCTTT. This gives the protein CASSWGDRGPNTEAFF.

The chain combines TRBV20-1 with TRBJ2-1, with 8 bases lining up with TRBD2. This CDR3 comprises 13 residues. J gave up 7 bases and V 3 bases, and 5 bases lay outside the gene matches. CDR1 DFQATT and CDR2 SNEGSKA come from the germline V gene (reference sequence). The CDR3 DNA reads TGCAGTGCTAGCGGGGGGGCCGGGAATGAGCAGTTCTTC. It encodes CSASGGAGNEQFF.

This clonotype was detected ten times or more. The chain joins TRBV5-1 to TRBJ2-7, with TRBD1 matching 10 bases. Germline assignment: CDR1 SGHRS and CDR2 YFSETQ. V lost 3 bases, J lost 7 bases, and 10 bases stayed unmatched. There are 15 residues in the CDR3. This CDR3 is CASSSGTGVRFEQYF. CDR3 DNA sequence: TGCGCCAGCAGCTCCGGGACAGGGGTCCGTTTTGAGCAGTACTTC.

The chain recombines TRBV7-2 with TRBJ2-1; D gene ambiguous. Trimming left V 1 base short and J 9 bases short, with 13 bases between. CDR1 and CDR2 from the germline V gene are SGHTA and FQGNSA. CDR3 size: 14 residues. The CDR3 sequence is CASSLGPRLGEQFF. CDR3 nucleotides: TGTGCCAGCAGCTTAGGGCCCCGGTTGGGTGAGCAGTTCTTC.

This clonotype was counted between two and nine times. The CDR3 nucleotides are TGTGCTAGTGGTTTGGACCCGACAGGGAGAGACGGGGAGCTGTTTTTT. Translating it yields CASGLDPTGRDGELFF. The chain uses TRBV12-5 and TRBJ2-2; 7 positions match TRBD1. J was trimmed by 7 bases and V by 1 base; bases with no gene match: 9. There are 16 residues in the CDR3. CDR1 and CDR2 (germline): LGHNT, FRNRAP.

The gene calls are TRBV7-3 and TRBJ1-2; D ambiguous. V was cut by 3 bases and J by 0 bases, with 8 bases left in between. The CDR3 length is 14 residues. Per germline, CDR1 SGHTA and CDR2 FQGTGA. CDR3 loop: CASSLLPANYGYTF. CDR3 bases: TGTGCCAGCAGCTTGTTACCAGCTAACTATGGCTACACCTTC.

This clonotype has more than one count but fewer than ten. The genes are TRBV12-5 and TRBJ2-3, with TRBD1 as a possible D gene (6 bases). Trimming cost V 5 bases and J 5 bases, with 11 bases left between them. Germline V CDR1 and CDR2: LGHNT, FRNRAP. This CDR3 spans 13 amino acids. The CDR3: CASGPDSLDTQYF. In DNA, the CDR3 is TGTGCTAGTGGTCCGGACAGCTTAGATACGCAGTATTTT.

V and J are TRBV6-5 and TRBJ2-1; no definite D call. Trimming pared 6 bases from V and 0 bases from J, leaving 12 bases between. This CDR3 comprises 15 residues. Per the germline V gene, CDR1 is MNHEY and CDR2 is SVGAGI. CDR3 protein: CASSILGNSYNEQFF. The CDR3 DNA is TGTGCCAGCAGCATTCTAGGGAACTCCTACAATGAGCAGTTCTTC.

This chain connects TRBV29-1 to TRBJ1-5; 7 bases line up with TRBD1. CDR1 and CDR2 (germline): SQVTM, ANQGSEA. After removal of 5 bases from V and 3 bases from J, the junction contained 7 bases not matched to a gene. The CDR3 sequence is 14 residues long. CDR3 in amino acids: CSVSVTGYNQPQHF. The CDR3 DNA reads as TGCAGCGTTTCAGTGACAGGGTACAATCAGCCCCAGCATTTT.

The rearrangement uses TRBV20-1 and TRBJ2-6; D is possibly TRBD1 or TRBD2 (6 bases each). Germline-derived CDR1 and CDR2 are DFQATT and SNEGSKA (reference sequence). The CDR3 consists of 15 residues. Between the trimmed V and J ends, which lost 1 base and 4 bases, there was a span of 11 bases. The CDR3 loop reads CSARVGGLGANVLTF. As DNA, the CDR3 is TGCAGTGCTAGAGTTGGGGGGCTGGGGGCCAACGTCCTGACTTTC.

This chain connects TRBV10-3 to TRBJ2-2, with 7 positions matching TRBD1. Germline V gene lookup returns CDR1 ENHRY and CDR2 SYGVKD. This CDR3 contains 14 residues. Trimming removed 10 bases from V and 5 bases from J; junction bases left unmatched: 10. The CDR3 loop reads CATRGPGLTGELFF. The CDR3 region has the DNA TGTGCCACGAGGGGGCCAGGGTTAACCGGGGAGCTGTTTTTT.

The table lists this clonotype with a few counts. At one boundary the junction diverges from the germline segment, which might be a read error. The chain uses TRBV7-7 and TRBJ1-1, with 7 bases aligning to TRBD1. The germline gives CDR1 SSHAT, CDR2 FNYEAQ (reference sequence). This CDR3 contains 15 residues. Here the CDR3 reads CASSSRQGSCTEAFF. For the CDR3, the DNA is TGTGCTAGCAGCTCGAGACAGGGAAGTTGCACTGAAGCTTTCTTT.

The V call is TRBV20-1, the J call TRBJ1-5; tentative D call: TRBD1 (5 bases). Germline CDR1 is DFQATT and CDR2 is SNEGSKA (reference sequence). The CDR3 extends over 14 amino acids. With 5 bases removed from V and 4 bases from J, the gap between germline ends came to 15 bases. CDR3 DNA: TGCAGTGCTCCCCGAGGGACGGGGAATCAGCCCCAGCATTTT. It is translated as CSAPRGTGNQPQHF.

This chain connects TRBV2 to TRBJ2-7; a possible D gene is TRBD1 (6 bases). The CDR3 has 14 residues. The V end lost 1 base, the J end lost 2 bases, and 9 bases lay between the germline ends. The germline CDR1 and CDR2 sequences are SNHLY and FYNNEI. This CDR3 reads CASSEGDTPYEQYV. Here the CDR3 DNA reads TGTGCCAGCAGTGAAGGGGACACCCCCTACGAGCAGTACGTC.

The chain links TRBV14 to TRBJ1-1; TRBD1 matches at 7 bases. The germline V gene has CDR1 SGHDN and CDR2 FVKESK. V was clipped by 4 bases and J by 5 bases; unmatched bases: 10. The CDR3 is 15 residues long. The CDR3 here is CASSPLGQGVTEAFF. CDR3 bases: TGTGCCAGCAGCCCCTTGGGGCAGGGGGTGACTGAAGCTTTCTTT.

This clonotype has more than one count but fewer than ten. V gene TRBV4-1 combines with J gene TRBJ2-1; D is perhaps TRBD1 (6 bases). Trimming shortened V by 1 base and J by 12 bases, and 10 bases separated the two germline ends. Germline CDR1 reads MGHRA; CDR2 reads YSYEKL. The CDR3 spans 12 residues. CDR3 sequence: CASSQGAGAQFF. The DNA of the CDR3 is TGCGCCAGCAGCCAAGGGGCAGGGGCGCAGTTCTTC.

Only a few counts were recorded for this clonotype. The V call is TRBV5-1, the J call TRBJ2-2; unclear D gene. V gave up 6 bases and J gave up 4 bases, with 13 bases separating them. The CDR3 has 14 amino acids. Per the germline V gene, CDR1 is SGHRS and CDR2 is YFSETQ. As DNA, the CDR3 is TGCGCCAGCAAGATCCTCCCGGCCACCGGGGAGCTGTTTTTT. It encodes CASKILPATGELFF.

The gene calls are TRBV3-1 and TRBJ1-2; possible D gene TRBD1, 5 bases. Germline CDR1 reads LGHDT; CDR2 reads YNNKEL (reference sequence). V lost 4 bases, J lost 6 bases, and 9 bases lay in between. There are 12 residues in the CDR3. The CDR3 bases are TGTGCCAGCAGCCGCCGGGACGATGGCTACACCTTC. Protein: CASSRRDDGYTF.

This clonotype was seen only a few times. The V and J genes are TRBV5-5 and TRBJ2-7; D is possibly TRBD1 or TRBD2 (5 bases each). The V gene's germline CDR1 is SGHKS and CDR2 YYEKEE (reference sequence). This CDR3 region has 14 residues. Between the trimmed V and J ends, which lost 4 bases and 8 bases, there was a span of 19 bases. Here the CDR3 reads CASSLAVWDRKQYV. The CDR3 nucleotides are TGTGCCAGCAGCCTGGCGGTGTGGGACCGGAAGCAGTACGTC.

The table lists this clonotype with a few counts. The chain links TRBV6-6 to TRBJ1-2; 9 nucleotides align to TRBD1. The V gene end was trimmed by 5 bases and the J gene end by 3 bases; junction bases not matched to a gene: 7. Germline V gives CDR1 MNHNY, CDR2 SVGAGI (reference sequence). The CDR3 is 15 residues long. The CDR3 sequence: CASSTLRTGDYGYTF. The DNA for the CDR3 is TGTGCCAGCAGTACCTTAAGGACAGGGGACTATGGCTACACCTTC.

This clonotype appeared a few times. The J gene is TRBJ1-5, the V gene TRBV6-2 or TRBV6-3; D may be TRBD1 (5 bases). CDR3 length: 14 residues. V lost 5 bases to trimming and J lost 6 bases, with 14 bases between them. The germline V gene has CDR1 MNHEY and CDR2 SVGEGT. Written as DNA, the CDR3 is TGTGCCAGCAGTCCTCAGGGAGGAACTCAGCCCCAGCATTTT. Translated: CASSPQGGTQPQHF.

This clonotype was counted between two and nine times. A much larger clonotype is one base distant, so this may be a read error. CDR3 DNA: TGCAGCGCTGTAGAGACAGTCGAGACCCAGTACTTC. Translation: CSAVETVETQYF. The V call is TRBV29-1, the J call TRBJ2-5, with D perhaps matching TRBD1 (5 bases). Germline-derived CDR1 and CDR2 are SQVTM and ANQGSEA. The CDR3 extends over 12 amino acids. The ends were cut back, 7 bases at V and 5 bases at J, with 14 bases in the middle.

There are a few counts of this clonotype. This sequence joins TRBV5-5 and TRBJ1-5; maybe TRBD1 (5 bases). Germline-derived CDR1 and CDR2 are SGHKS and YYEKEE (reference sequence). The CDR3 covers 16 residues. With 3 bases removed from V and 11 bases from J, the gap between germline ends came to 24 bases. As DNA, the CDR3 is TGTGCCAGCAGCTCCGGACGGGAGAATCTGGGGGTGGCCCAGCATTTT. Protein product: CASSSGRENLGVAQHF.

This clonotype was seen more than once but under ten times. The chain uses TRBV28 and TRBJ2-3, with 8 bases that match TRBD1. This CDR3 has 15 residues. Per germline, CDR1 MDHEN and CDR2 SYDVKM. The ends lost 5 bases at V and 1 base at J; junction bases unmatched: 5. CDR3 nucleotides: TGTGCCAGCAGTCCAGGGGGCGAGGGCACAGATACGCAGTATTTT. Amino acids: CASSPGGEGTDTQYF.

CDR3 region: CASSGPTGRGNSPLHF. The CDR3 DNA sequence: TGTGCCAGCAGCGGGCCCACAGGGAGAGGAAATTCACCCCTCCACTTT. J is TRBJ1-6 and V is TRBV9; D possibly corresponds to TRBD1 (6 bases). Germline CDR1 reads SGDLS; CDR2 reads YYNGEE. The CDR3 spans 16 residues. The V end lost 3 bases, the J end lost 7 bases, and 17 bases lay between the germline ends. The whole variable domain, filled in from reference TRBV9 and TRBJ1-6, reads DSGVTQTPKHLITATGQRVTLRCSPRSGDLSVYWYQQSLDQGLQFLIQYYNGEERAKGNILERFSAQQFPDLHSELNLSSLELGDSALYFCASSGPTGRGNSPLHFGNGTRLTVT.

This clonotype has just a few counts. The CDR3 DNA is TGTGCCAGCAGCGTAGGGGCAGCCCAGAACACTGAAGCTTTCTTT. It is translated as CASSVGAAQNTEAFF. The chain has TRBV9 and TRBJ1-1; D is unresolved. The CDR3 covers 15 residues. CDR1 and CDR2 (germline): SGDLS, YYNGEE. The V and J ends lost 0 bases and 1 base respectively, with 10 bases between them.